The table lists the clone carrying this TCR beta chain with many counts. There are 14 residues in the CDR3. Germline trimming cut 3 bases from V and 5 bases from J; bases unmatched to any gene: 5. Looked up from germline, CDR1 is SEHNR and CDR2 is FQNEAQ (reference sequence). The data originate from a study of T cells of healthy individuals. TCRdb ran MiXCR on the 5' RACE reads and lists one entry per CDR3 protein. The table includes about 82,000 distinct CDR3 sequences, about 5% detected once. The chain has TRBV7-9 and TRBJ1-1; TRBD1 matches 8 bases. The source of this sequence is a female donor in good health. CDR3 in amino acids: CASSFGQGGTEAFF. The CDR3 DNA is TGTGCCAGCAGCTTCGGACAGGGAGGGACTGAAGCTTTCTTT.